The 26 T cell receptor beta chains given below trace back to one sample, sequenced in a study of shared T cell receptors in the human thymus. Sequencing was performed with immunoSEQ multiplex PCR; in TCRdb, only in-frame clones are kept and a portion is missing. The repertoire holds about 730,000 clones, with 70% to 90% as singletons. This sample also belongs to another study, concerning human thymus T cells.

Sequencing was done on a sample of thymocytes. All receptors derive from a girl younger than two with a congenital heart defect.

The CDR3, as DNA: TGTGCCAGCAGCGTAGTAGGGGATCCGGAGGGGGCTGGATATGGCTACACCTTC. It encodes CASSVVGDPEGAGYGYTF. The chain employs TRBV9 and TRBJ1-2; 7 nucleotides match TRBD1. J gave up 5 bases and V 0 bases, and 16 bases lay outside the gene matches. The CDR3 covers 18 residues. Per the germline V gene, CDR1 is SGDLS and CDR2 is YYNGEE. The whole variable domain, filled in from reference TRBV9 and TRBJ1-2, reads DSGVTQTPKHLITATGQRVTLRCSPRSGDLSVYWYQQSLDQGLQFLIQYYNGEERAKGNILERFSAQQFPDLHSELNLSSLELGDSALYFCASSVVGDPEGAGYGYTFGSGTRLTVV.

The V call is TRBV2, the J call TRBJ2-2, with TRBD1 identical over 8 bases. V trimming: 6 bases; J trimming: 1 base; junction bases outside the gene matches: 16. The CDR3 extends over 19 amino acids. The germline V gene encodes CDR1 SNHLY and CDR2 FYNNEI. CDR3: CASRGVGQAPRRNTGELFF. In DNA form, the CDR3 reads TGTGCCAGCAGGGGCGTGGGACAGGCCCCTCGCCGGAACACCGGGGAGCTGTTTTTT.

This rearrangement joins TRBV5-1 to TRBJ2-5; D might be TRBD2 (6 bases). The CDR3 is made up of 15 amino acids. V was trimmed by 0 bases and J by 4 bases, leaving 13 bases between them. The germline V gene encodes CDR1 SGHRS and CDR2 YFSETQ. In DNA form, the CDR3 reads TGCGCCAGCAGCTTGGGGGGGGTCATGGGAGAGACCCAGTACTTC. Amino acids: CASSLGGVMGETQYF.

In nucleotides, the CDR3 is TGTGCCACCCGCCATGGGCTAACAGGGATCCAGGGATCAAACACTGAAGCTTTCTTT. It codes for CATRHGLTGIQGSNTEAFF. The chain couples TRBV10-3 to TRBJ1-1; D might be TRBD1 (6 bases). The CDR3 totals 19 residues. Trimming removed 10 bases at V and 2 bases at J, with 32 bases between. Germline assignment: CDR1 ENHRY and CDR2 SYGVKD.

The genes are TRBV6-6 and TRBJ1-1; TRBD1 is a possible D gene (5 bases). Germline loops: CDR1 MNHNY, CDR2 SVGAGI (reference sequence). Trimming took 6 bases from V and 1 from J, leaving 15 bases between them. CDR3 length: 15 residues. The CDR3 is CASRAPRGENTEAFF. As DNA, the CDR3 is TGTGCCAGCAGGGCGCCTCGGGGGGAGAACACTGAAGCTTTCTTT.

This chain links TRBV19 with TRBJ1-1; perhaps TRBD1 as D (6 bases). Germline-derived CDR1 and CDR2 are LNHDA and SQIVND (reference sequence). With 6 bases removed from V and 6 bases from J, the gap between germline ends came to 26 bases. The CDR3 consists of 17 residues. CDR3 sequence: CASSVAGYREDCAEAFF. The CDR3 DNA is TGTGCCAGTAGCGTCGCGGGTTACAGGGAAGATTGCGCTGAAGCTTTCTTT.

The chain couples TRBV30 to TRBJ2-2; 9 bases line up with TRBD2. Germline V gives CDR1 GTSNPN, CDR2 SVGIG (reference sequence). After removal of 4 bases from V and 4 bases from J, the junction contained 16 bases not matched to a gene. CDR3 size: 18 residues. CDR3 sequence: CAWMPHDLAGRSTGELFF. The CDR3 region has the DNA TGTGCCTGGATGCCCCACGATCTAGCGGGGCGGAGCACCGGGGAGCTGTTTTTT.

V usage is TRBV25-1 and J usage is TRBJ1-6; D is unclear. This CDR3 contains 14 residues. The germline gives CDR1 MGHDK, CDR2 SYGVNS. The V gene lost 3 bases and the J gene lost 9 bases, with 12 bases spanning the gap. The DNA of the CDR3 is TGTGCCAGCAGTGATGCGGTTGGTAGTTCACCCCTCCACTTT. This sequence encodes CASSDAVGSSPLHF.

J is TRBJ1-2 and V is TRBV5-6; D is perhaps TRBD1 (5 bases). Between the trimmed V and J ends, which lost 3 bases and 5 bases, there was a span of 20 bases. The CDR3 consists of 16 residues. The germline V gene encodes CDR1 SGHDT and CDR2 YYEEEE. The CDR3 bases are TGTGCCAGCAGCTACCATAAGGCCCGGGGGGAGTATGGCTACACCTTC. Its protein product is CASSYHKARGEYGYTF.

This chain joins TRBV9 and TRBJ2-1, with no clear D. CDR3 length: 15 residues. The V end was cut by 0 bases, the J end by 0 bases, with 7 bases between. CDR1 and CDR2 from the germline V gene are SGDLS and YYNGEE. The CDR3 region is CASSVVPSSYNEQFF. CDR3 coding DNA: TGTGCCAGCAGCGTAGTACCCAGCTCCTACAATGAGCAGTTCTTC.

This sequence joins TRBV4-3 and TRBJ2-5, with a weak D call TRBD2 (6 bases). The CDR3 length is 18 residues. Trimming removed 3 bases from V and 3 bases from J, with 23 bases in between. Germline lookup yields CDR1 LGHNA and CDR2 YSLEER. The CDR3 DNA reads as TGCGCCAGCAGCCACCACACCCGGAAGGGACTGAGCAAAGAGACCCAGTACTTC. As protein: CASSHHTRKGLSKETQYF.

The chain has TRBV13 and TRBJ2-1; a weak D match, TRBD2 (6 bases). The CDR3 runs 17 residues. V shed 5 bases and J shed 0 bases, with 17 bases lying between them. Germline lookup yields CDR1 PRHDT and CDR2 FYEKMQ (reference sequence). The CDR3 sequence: CASSQLFWRDSYNEQFF. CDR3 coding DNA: TGTGCCAGCAGCCAGCTCTTTTGGCGGGACTCCTACAATGAGCAGTTCTTC.

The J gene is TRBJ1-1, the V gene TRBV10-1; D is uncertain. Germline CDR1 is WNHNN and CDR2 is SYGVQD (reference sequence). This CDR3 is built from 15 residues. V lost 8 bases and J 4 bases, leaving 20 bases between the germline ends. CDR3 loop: CASSPEATWPTEAFF. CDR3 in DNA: TGCGCCAGCTCCCCTGAAGCGACCTGGCCCACTGAAGCTTTCTTT.

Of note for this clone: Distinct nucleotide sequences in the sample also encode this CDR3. CDR3: CSVGQGYGYTF. The CDR3 nucleotides read TGCAGCGTCGGACAGGGCTATGGCTACACCTTC. The rearrangement links TRBV29-1 to TRBJ1-2; the match to TRBD1 covers 8 bases. This CDR3 has 11 residues. CDR1 and CDR2 from the germline V gene are SQVTM and ANQGSEA. The V segment lost 6 bases and the J segment 4 bases; nucleotides outside the gene matches: 1. The full variable domain, in which reference TRBV29-1 and TRBJ1-2 provide the parts outside the CDR3, is SAVISQKPSRDICQRGTSLTIQCQVDSQVTMMFWYRQQPGQSLTLIATANQGSEATYESGFVIDKFPISRPNLTFSTLTVSNMSPEDSSIYLCSVGQGYGYTFGSGTRLTVV.

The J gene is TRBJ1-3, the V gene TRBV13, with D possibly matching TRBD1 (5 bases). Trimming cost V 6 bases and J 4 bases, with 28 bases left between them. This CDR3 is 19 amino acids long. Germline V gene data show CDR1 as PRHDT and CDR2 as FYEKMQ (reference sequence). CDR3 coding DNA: TGTGCCAGCAGGATTAGGGGCCTCCCTGCTTCTCTTTCCGGAAACACCATATATTTT. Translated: CASRIRGLPASLSGNTIYF.

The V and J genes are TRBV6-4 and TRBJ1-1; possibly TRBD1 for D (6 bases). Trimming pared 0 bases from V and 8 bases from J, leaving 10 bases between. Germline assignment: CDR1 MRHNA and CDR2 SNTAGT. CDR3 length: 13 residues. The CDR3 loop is CASSDSEGGEAFF. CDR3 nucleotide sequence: TGTGCCAGCAGTGACTCAGAAGGGGGAGAAGCTTTCTTT.

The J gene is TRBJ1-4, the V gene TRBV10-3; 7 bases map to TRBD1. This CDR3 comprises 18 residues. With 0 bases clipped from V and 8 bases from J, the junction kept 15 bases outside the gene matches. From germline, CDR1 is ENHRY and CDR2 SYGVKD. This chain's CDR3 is CAISESTEVRGTVEKLFF. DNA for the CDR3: TGTGCCATCAGTGAGTCGACGGAGGTCCGGGGGACAGTAGAAAAACTGTTTTTT.

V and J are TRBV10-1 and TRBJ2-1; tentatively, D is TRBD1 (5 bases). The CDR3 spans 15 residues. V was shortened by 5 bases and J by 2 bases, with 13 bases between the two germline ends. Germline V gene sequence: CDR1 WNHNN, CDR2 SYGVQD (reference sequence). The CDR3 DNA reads TGCGCCAGCAGTACAGGAATGGTTCCCTACAATGAGCAGTTCTTC. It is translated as CASSTGMVPYNEQFF.

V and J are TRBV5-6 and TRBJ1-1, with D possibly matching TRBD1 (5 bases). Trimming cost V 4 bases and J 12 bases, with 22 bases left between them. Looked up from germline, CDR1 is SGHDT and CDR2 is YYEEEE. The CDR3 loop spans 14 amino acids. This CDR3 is CASSLPSGGLGSFF. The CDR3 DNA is TGTGCCAGCAGCCTCCCCTCGGGGGGTTTGGGGTCTTTCTTT.

CDR3 coding DNA: TGTGCCAGCAGTGACGTTCCGAGCCAGGGCAATGAGCAGTTCTTC. It codes for CASSDVPSQGNEQFF. The V gene is TRBV6-4, the J gene TRBJ2-1; weak D call: TRBD1 (5 bases). Germline V gene lookup returns CDR1 MRHNA and CDR2 SNTAGT. This CDR3 region has 15 residues. V lost 2 bases and J 6 bases, leaving 14 bases between the germline ends.

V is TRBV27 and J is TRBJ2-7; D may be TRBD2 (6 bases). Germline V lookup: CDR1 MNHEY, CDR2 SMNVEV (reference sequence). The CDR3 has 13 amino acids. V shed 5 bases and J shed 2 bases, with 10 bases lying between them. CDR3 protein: CASSGGRTYEQYF. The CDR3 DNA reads TGTGCCAGCAGTGGGGGGAGAACCTACGAGCAGTACTTC.

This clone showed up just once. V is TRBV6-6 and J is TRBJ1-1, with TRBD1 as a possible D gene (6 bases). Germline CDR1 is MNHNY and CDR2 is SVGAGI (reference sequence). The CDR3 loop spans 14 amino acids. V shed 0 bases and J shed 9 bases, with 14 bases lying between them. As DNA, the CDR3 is TGTGCCAGCAGTTACTCGCCACAGGGAAACAAAGCTTTCTTT. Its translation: CASSYSPQGNKAFF.

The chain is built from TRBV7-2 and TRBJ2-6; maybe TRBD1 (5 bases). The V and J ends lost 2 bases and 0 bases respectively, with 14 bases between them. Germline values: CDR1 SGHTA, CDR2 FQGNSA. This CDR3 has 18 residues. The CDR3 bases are TGTGCCAGCAGCTTACAATCACAGGAGACCTCTGGGGCCAACGTCCTGACTTTC. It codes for CASSLQSQETSGANVLTF.

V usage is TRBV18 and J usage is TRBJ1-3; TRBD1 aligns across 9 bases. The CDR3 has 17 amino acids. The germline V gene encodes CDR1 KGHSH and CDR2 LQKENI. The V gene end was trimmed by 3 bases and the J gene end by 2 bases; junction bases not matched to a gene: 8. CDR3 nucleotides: TGTGCCAGCTCACCGGGACAGGGCGAAGAGGCTGGAAACACCATATATTTT. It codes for CASSPGQGEEAGNTIYF.

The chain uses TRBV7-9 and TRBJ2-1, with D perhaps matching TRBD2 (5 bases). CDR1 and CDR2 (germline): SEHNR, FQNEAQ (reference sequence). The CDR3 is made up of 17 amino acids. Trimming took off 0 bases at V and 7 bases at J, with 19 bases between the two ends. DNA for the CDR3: TGTGCCAGCAGCTTAGCCGAACCACTAGGACCTAATAATGAGCAGTTCTTC. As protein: CASSLAEPLGPNNEQFF.

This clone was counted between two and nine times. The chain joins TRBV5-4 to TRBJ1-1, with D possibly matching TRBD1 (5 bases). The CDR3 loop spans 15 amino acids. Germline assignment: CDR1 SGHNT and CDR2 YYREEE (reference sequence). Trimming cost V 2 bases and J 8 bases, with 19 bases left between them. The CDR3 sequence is CASSFGQDILLEAFF. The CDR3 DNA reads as TGTGCCAGCAGCTTTGGCCAGGACATCCTATTGGAAGCTTTCTTT.